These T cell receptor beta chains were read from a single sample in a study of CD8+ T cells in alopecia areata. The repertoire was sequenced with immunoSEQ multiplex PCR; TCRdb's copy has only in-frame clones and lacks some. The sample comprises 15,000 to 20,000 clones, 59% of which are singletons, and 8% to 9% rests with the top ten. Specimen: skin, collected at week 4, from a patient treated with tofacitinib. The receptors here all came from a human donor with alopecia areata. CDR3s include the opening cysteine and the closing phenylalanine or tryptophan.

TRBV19	CASSIGQGPSYEQYF
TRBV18	CASSPTQRGGFYNEQFF
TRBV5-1	CASSRQGVDVNTEAFF
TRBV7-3	CASSLTGGNTEAFF
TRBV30	CAWSYLGINTEAFF
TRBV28	CVSQDRVRGAFF
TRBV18	CASSVWSYNEQFF
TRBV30	CAWTKTGQETQYF
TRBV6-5	CASAIGGALGSPLHF
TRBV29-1	CSGNNRVGNEQFF
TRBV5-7	CASSLPHRDGGTEAFF
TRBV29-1	CSVERAYYGYTF
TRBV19	CASRELGLNYGYTF
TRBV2	CASSGQGEGETQYF
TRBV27	CASSSLIPRQGTLGYEQYF
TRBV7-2	CASSLRGNRGNEKLFF
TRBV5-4	CASSLRTGGPHEQYF
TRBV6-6	CASRRLAGAENIQYF
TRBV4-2	CASSQGGQNFYGYTF
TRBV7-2	CASSLALGGRSSYEQYF
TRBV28	CASSPDRPRTLETQYF
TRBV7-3	CASSGQGAATQYF
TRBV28	CASSPKVRRGIRNQPQHF
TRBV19	CASSISGQPAGGYEQYF
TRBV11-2	CASSRRGFTEAFF
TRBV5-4	CASSQERVWGGEETQYF
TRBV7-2	CASTGIRANYGYTF
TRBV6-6	CASSRGGGTNEKLFF
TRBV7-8	CGQPYEKLFF
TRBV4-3	CASSQGQGLSYEQYF
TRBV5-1	CASSLVSGASYEQYF
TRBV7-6	CASSFAGSYEQYF
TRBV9	CASSVRQGTTEAFF
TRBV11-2	CASSPRHGDYTF
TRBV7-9	CASSLISLAGRYEQYF
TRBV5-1	CASSLGGQNTIYF
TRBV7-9	CASSLAQKTGERTEAFF
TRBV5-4	CASSPPPGTISSYNEQFF
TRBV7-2	CASSHRQTYEQYF
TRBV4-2	CASSQTGRDTDTQYF
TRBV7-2	CASSLSGYTEAFF
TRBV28	CASSCNLRDSLTYEQYF